This TCR beta chain emerged from a study of control samples from healthy donors and cancer patients. Profiling relied on immunoSEQ multiplex PCR, and the TCRdb table lists in-frame clones only, not all of them. The repertoire consists of 75,000 to 90,000 clones, with around 89% occurring once and the leading ten covering over 5.5%. This CDR3 has 13 residues. CDR1 and CDR2 (germline): MNHEY, SVGAGI. The ends were cut back, 5 bases at V and 3 bases at J, with 11 bases in the middle. The specimen was blood. The TCR sequence derives from a man between 50 and 59 years old in good health. V is TRBV6-5 and J is TRBJ2-7; a weak D match, TRBD1 (5 bases). As DNA, the CDR3 is TGTGCCAGCAGTCGAGACAGCGTCTACGAGCAGTACTTC. Translation gives CASSRDSVYEQYF.